This T cell receptor (beta chain) was recorded in a study of T cell changes during pregnancy in multiple sclerosis. Repertoires were generated with immunoSEQ multiplex PCR, while TCRdb's copy carries only in-frame clones and drops some. The table records tens of thousands of clones, about nine tenths of them present only once. Germline CDR1 MGHDK, CDR2 SYGVNS. V was clipped by 10 bases and J by 2 bases; unmatched bases: 6. The CDR3 totals 15 residues. The receptor was derived from a female donor with multiple sclerosis, enrolled in a pregnancy study. V and J are TRBV25-1 and TRBJ2-1, with TRBD2 matching 12 bases. The sequences come from CD8+ T cells from peripheral blood mononuclear cells, collected in the second trimester of pregnancy. The CDR3 loop reads CAIGTSGQTYNEQFF. CDR3 sequence (DNA): TGTGCCATCGGGACTAGCGGGCAAACCTACAATGAGCAGTTCTTC.